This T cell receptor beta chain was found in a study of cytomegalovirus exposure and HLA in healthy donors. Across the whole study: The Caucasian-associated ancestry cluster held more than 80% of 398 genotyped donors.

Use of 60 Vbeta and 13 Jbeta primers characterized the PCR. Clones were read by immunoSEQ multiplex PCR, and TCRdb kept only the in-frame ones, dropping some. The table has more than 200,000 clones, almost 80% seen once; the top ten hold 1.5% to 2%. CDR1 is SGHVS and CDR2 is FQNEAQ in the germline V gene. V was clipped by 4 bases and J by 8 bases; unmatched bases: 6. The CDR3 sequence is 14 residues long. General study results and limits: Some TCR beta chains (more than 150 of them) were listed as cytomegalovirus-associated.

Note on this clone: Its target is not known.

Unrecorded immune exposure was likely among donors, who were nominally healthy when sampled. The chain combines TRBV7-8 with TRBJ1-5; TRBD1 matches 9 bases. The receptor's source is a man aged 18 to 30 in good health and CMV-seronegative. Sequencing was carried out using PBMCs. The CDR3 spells CASSSDRGIEPQHF. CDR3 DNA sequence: TGTGCCAGCAGCTCTGACAGGGGGATAGAGCCCCAGCATTTT.